This section outlines one T cell receptor beta chain sequence together with its context. This clonotype was observed many times. No cognate antigen has been identified for it. No much larger clone exists at a distance of one base, and base qualities are not known. The TCR beta CDR3 regions were amplified from the RNA transcripts. The TCR CDR3 was subjected to a first round of RT-PCR using the HTBI primer set and the Qiagen OneStep RT-PCR kit. Libraries were constructed in a second round of multiplex PCR, after which size selection and purification were performed. The libraries were sequenced on an Illumina HiSeq2000 using paired-end 100 bp reads. As for the original processing: SOAPnuke was used to process the raw data, with reads discarded if the reads contained adapters or uncalled bases, had a mean Phred below 15, or lacked an exact constant-primer or identifier match. COPE v1.2.5 was used to merge high-quality paired reads, and clonotypes were defined as unique nucleotide sequences. MiTCR v1.1 was used to align clonotypes to the IMGT TRBV, TRBD and TRBJ reference segments. The analysis included only V-J combinations with a frequency above 0.0001, which together covered more than 98% of the repertoires. A TCS score was defined as the ratio between F50 (clonal expansion) and ExV (chaos), using BLOSUM62-based TCRdist between CDR3 peptides within each V-J. Welch's t-statistics and random forest reduced 500 to 650 V-J features to 13, which were used in a naive Bayes classifier (R e1071). Using fastp at Q25 and MiXCR, TCRdb reprocessed the public reads and kept productive beta chains. A single entry per CDR3 protein holds the most common genes and DNA from its merged rows. These V and J calls are TCRdb output, not the study's own analysis. The sample contains roughly 300,000 distinct CDR3 sequences, roughly 13% of them found a single time. The ten largest clones capture about 22% of the sample.

The source of the sample is a study of T cells in Graves' hyperthyroidism and ophthalmopathy (dated by TCRdb to between 2018 and 2021). Describing the broader study: Peripheral blood was sampled at the time of initial diagnosis, prior to any treatment. TCR V-J signatures able to tell the groups apart were searched for in a discovery cohort of more than 90 patients, of whom around 43 had Graves' ophthalmopathy and under 65 had stable Graves' hyperthyroidism. Prospective prediction of ophthalmopathy was tested in an independent validation cohort of 18 to 20 hyperthyroidism patients and 17 patients who later progressed to ophthalmopathy. The 100 discovery patients were randomly split 7:3 into training and test sets. Thyroid tissue and blood T-cell repertoires from several Graves' hyperthyroidism patients were also compared in the study. After blood sampling, hyperthyroidism patients were treated with methimazole at a starting dose of 30 mg daily, and ophthalmopathy patients were treated with high-dose intravenous methylprednisolone. According to the paper, TCR Vbeta CDR3 sequencing was carried out on about 140 peripheral blood samples, which came from fewer than 50 ophthalmopathy, 70 to 80 hyperthyroidism and approximately 17 progressor patients.

Per the germline V gene, MNHEY is the CDR1 and SVGEGT is the CDR2. The CDR3 sequence holds 14 residues, the cysteine and phenylalanine included. The read is trimmed to its CDR3 DNA, 42 bases read in frame from base 1. Unmatched junction bases come to 9, with V trimmed by 10 bases and J by 4 bases. Graves' hyperthyroidism was defined as stable when no progression to ophthalmopathy occurred over 18 months of follow-up. Hyperthyroidism patients were newly diagnosed, with disease duration under 2 months, and aged 18 to 65 years. Patients with uncontrolled infections, other autoimmune diseases, pregnancy or lactation were excluded. Clinical symptoms, serum thyroxine and TRAb, thyroid ultrasound, and orbital computed tomography formed the basis for the diagnoses. Ficoll-Paque density gradient centrifugation was used to isolate PBMCs from around 10 ml of fresh peripheral blood. Trizol reagent was used to extract total RNA, and RNA quality was then checked on an Agilent 2100 Bioanalyzer.

General study outcomes and caveats: Blood samples also contained most of the expanded thyroid clonotypes (frequency above 0.001), which suggests that blood repertoires may reflect thyroid immune responses. Sample size was not statistically predetermined, and blinding of investigators to group allocation was not performed. In validation, the model predicted progression to ophthalmopathy with over 65% sensitivity and less than 80% specificity, a median of 6.5 months before onset. In cross-validation, a model built on a 13 V-J signature told ophthalmopathy apart from stable hyperthyroidism with 85% to 90% sensitivity and around 83% specificity, and in testing the same model reached 80%/75%.

The rearrangement combines TRBV6-2 or TRBV6-3 with TRBJ1-3, with TRBD1 matching 8 junction bases. The sample comprised blood. The source is a woman aged 25 to 39 with Graves' hyperthyroidism. CDR3 region: CATDWGTGGNTIYF. In nucleotide form, the sequence is TGTGCCACGGACTGGGGGACAGGAGGAAACACCATATATTTT.